A selection of T cell receptor beta chains follows, all from one sample in a study of PD-1 blockade in mismatch repair-deficient tumors. Measured with immunoSEQ multiplex PCR; TCRdb has only the in-frame clones, and not every one. The sample has approximately 51,000 clones, over 70% seen once. The sequenced sample was peripheral blood, obtained roughly 19 weeks after starting pembrolizumab. These receptor sequences come from an adult with mismatch repair-deficient cancer. CDR3s leave out the opening cysteine and the closing phenylalanine or tryptophan. The size entry is marked missing in some rows and otherwise reads once, few, many or a size class.

v_call,cdr3_length,clone_size,j_call,cdr3_aa
TRBV14,14,-,TRBJ2-7,ASSPLSTVRGYEQY
TRBV11-2,13,-,TRBJ2-1,ASSLDSSGGNEQF
TRBV21-1,19,-,TRBJ2-5,ASSTRELAGSIYIRAQTQY
TRBV29-1,9,-,TRBJ2-2,SVGGTGELF
TRBV5-6,10,few,TRBJ2-3,ASSSSSGTQY
TRBV18,13,-,TRBJ2-5,ASSLPTGTQETQY
TRBV6-6,12,-,TRBJ2-3,ASRAGGRTDTQY
TRBV6-4,14,-,TRBJ2-1,ASSDGTSGSVNEQF
TRBV11-2,13,-,TRBJ2-5,ASSFSGSDGETQY
TRBV9,14,-,TRBJ2-7,ASSTTQTGGSYEQY
TRBV7-6,12,-,TRBJ1-3,ASSKTGTGNTIY
TRBV29-1,14,-,TRBJ2-7,SVEDRTSGRQGEQY
TRBV10-3,11,-,TRBJ2-7,AIRSTGDYEQY
TRBV7-9,12,-,TRBJ1-2,ASSLSGGGSGYT
TRBV5-1,11,few,TRBJ1-4,ASSLDQGEKLF
TRBV18,12,-,TRBJ1-1,ASSLSGKNTEAF
TRBV5-1,12,-,TRBJ2-3,ASSFNRGRDTQY
TRBV7-2,14,-,TRBJ2-3,ASGTSGRSETDTQY
TRBV5-6,14,once,TRBJ2-3,ASSPWGSGSPDTQY
TRBV6-5,13,-,TRBJ2-7,ASRRGTSLLYEQY
TRBV7-9,12,-,TRBJ2-7,ASSTRQGAQEQY
TRBV19,10,-,TRBJ2-3,ASSRGFDTQY
TRBV11-2,12,-,TRBJ2-3,ASSLDLAGDTQY
TRBV2,10,-,TRBJ2-1,ASSEGGTKQF
TRBV27,13,-,TRBJ2-3,ASSLRGVMTDTQY
TRBV10-3,13,-,TRBJ2-1,AISGRLAGDNEQF
TRBV11-2,14,once,TRBJ2-7,ASSIGLAGGPHEQY
TRBV11-1,12,-,TRBJ1-1,ASSPSGRWTEAF
TRBV4-3,14,once,TRBJ2-3,ASSQDMASRADTQY
TRBV29-1,10,-,TRBJ1-2,SVESSNYGYT
TRBV11-2,13,once,TRBJ2-3,ASGRLAGGFNTQY
TRBV9,13,-,TRBJ2-3,ASSPDRGRTDTQY
TRBV11-2,12,-,TRBJ2-7,ASSRTGIRDEQY
TRBV5-6,13,medium-sized,TRBJ1-2,ASSLSAVRRHGYT